This T cell receptor (beta chain) came from a study of vaccination effects on CD4 cells after COVID-19. V was cut by 5 bases and J by 3 bases, with 13 bases left in between. The CDR3 length is 15 residues. Looked up from germline, CDR1 is SGHTA and CDR2 is FQGTGA. Pools of viral peptides were used by the ViraFEST assay to expand antigen-specific CD4+ T cells ahead of sequencing. At the end of 10 days of culture, CD4+ T cells were isolated. PCR confirmed that the person was infected with SARS-CoV-2 between March and December 2020. Cultures given an HIV-1 Nef peptide pool acted as the negative control. The study, taken as a whole, reports: The study found that post-vaccine spike-reactive clones in convalescents were mainly new vaccine-induced clones.

Data came from immunoSEQ multiplex PCR; TCRdb stores just in-frame clones and leaves some out. The sample has 55,000 to 90,000 clones, over 60% seen once. Details on this clone: Its cognate antigen is unknown.

This receptor was obtained from a human donor who had a prior SARS-CoV-2 infection. Source: CD4+ T cells from PBMCs cultured with HIV peptides, taken before COVID-19 vaccination. Documented subset: HIV-1 Nef peptide pool negative control/reference culture. The chain joins TRBV7-3 to TRBJ2-2; TRBD2 is a possible D gene (6 bases). CDR3 sequence: CASSRGSAYTGELFF. The CDR3 nucleotides are TGTGCCAGCAGCCGGGGGTCGGCCTACACCGGGGAGCTGTTTTTT.